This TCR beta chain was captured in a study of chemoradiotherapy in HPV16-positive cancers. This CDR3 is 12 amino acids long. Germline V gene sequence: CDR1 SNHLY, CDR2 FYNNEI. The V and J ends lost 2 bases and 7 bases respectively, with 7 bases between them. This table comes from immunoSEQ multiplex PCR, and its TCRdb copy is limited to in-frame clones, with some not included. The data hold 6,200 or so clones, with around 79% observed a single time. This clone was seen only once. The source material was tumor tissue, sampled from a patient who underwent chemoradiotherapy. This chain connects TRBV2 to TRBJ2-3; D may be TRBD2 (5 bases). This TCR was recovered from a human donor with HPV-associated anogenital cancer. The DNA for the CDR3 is TGTGCCAGCAGTGAAAGAGGGAATACGCAGTATTTT. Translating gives CASSERGNTQYF.